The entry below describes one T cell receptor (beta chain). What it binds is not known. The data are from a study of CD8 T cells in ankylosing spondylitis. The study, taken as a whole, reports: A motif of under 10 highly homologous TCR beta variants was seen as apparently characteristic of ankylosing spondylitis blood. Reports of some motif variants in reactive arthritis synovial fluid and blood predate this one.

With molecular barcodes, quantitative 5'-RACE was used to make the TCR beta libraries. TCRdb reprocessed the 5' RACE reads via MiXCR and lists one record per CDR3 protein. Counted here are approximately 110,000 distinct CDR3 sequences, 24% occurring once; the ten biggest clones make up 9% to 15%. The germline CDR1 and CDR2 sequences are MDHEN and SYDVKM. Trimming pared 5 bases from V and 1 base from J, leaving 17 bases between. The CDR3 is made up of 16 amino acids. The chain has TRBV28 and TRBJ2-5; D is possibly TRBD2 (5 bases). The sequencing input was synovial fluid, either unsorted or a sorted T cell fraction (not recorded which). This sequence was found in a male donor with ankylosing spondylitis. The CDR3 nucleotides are TGTGCCAGCAGTGCCTTTAGCGCCTTCCCCCAAGAGACCCAGTACTTC. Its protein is CASSAFSAFPQETQYF.